Presented here are 19 T cell receptor beta chains from one specimen sequenced in a study of molecular identifiers for immune sequencing clone quantification. TCRdb processed the PCR reads anew with MiXCR; each CDR3 protein has one entry. The data show about 630,000 distinct CDR3 sequences, 25% seen once. The sequencing input was naive CD8+ T cells from blood, with Jurkat cell RNA spiked in. Documented subset: FACS-sorted CD8+CD4-CCR7+CD45RA+ naive T cells. These receptors all come from a human donor in good health. Some libraries in this study had Jurkat cell RNA spiked in.

This clonotype appeared many times. The rearrangement uses TRBV2 and TRBJ2-7; 9 bases agree with TRBD2. The V segment lost 0 bases and the J segment 0 bases; nucleotides outside the gene matches: 3. In germline, CDR1 is SNHLY, CDR2 FYNNEI. CDR3 length: 16 residues. The CDR3 protein is CASSEALSGSSYEQYF. As DNA, the CDR3 is TGTGCCAGCAGTGAAGCGCTTAGCGGGAGCTCCTACGAGCAGTACTTC. The full variable domain, with the rest looked up from reference TRBV2 and TRBJ2-7, is EPEVTQTPSHQVTQMGQEVILRCVPISNHLYFYWYRQILGQKVEFLVSFYNNEISEKSEIFDDQFSVERPDGSNFTLKIRSTKLEDSAMYFCASSEALSGSSYEQYFGPGTRLTVT.

The chain links TRBV6-5 to TRBJ1-5; D unclear. CDR3 length equals 14 residues. Trimming removed 6 bases at V and 0 bases at J, with 9 bases between. Germline CDR1 and CDR2: MNHEY and SVGAGI. The CDR3 loop reads CASSQYNSNQPQHF. CDR3 DNA sequence: TGTGCCAGCAGCCAATATAATAGCAATCAGCCCCAGCATTTT.

The chain recombines TRBV3-1 with TRBJ2-7; tentatively, D is TRBD2 (5 bases). V was shortened by 4 bases and J by 6 bases, with 10 bases between the two germline ends. This CDR3 has 12 amino acids. From germline, CDR1 is LGHDT and CDR2 YNNKEL (reference sequence). The chain's CDR3 is CASSLQRGEQYF. In DNA, the CDR3 is TGTGCCAGCAGCCTTCAACGGGGCGAGCAGTACTTC.

This clonotype is a singleton in its sample. One end of the junction varies from germline; a read error may be responsible. The rearrangement uses TRBV7-2 and TRBJ2-7; D call uncertain. CDR1 is SGHTA, CDR2 FQGNSA, per germline. The CDR3 extends over 16 amino acids. The chain's CDR3 is CASSPCQELFSFEQYF. The CDR3 DNA follows: TGTGCCAGCAGCCCTTGTCAGGAACTTTTCTCCTTCGAGCAGTACTTC.

Note on this clonotype: This clone may be a read error of a much larger clone one base away. This chain uses TRBV6-1 with TRBJ2-3; D is possibly TRBD1 (6 bases). CDR3 size: 19 residues. Per the germline V gene, CDR1 is MNHNS and CDR2 is SASEGT. The CDR3 DNA reads as TGTACCAGCAGGGCCCCCCGGGACATTATCGCCCCGATCACAGATACGCAGTATTTT. Encoded protein: CTSRAPRDIIAPITDTQYF.

Notes on this clonotype: A read error may be the cause here, since a much bigger clone is one base away. The chain is built from TRBV5-1 and TRBJ2-7; D perhaps matches TRBD2 (6 bases). With 1 base removed from V and 5 bases from J, the gap between germline ends came to 13 bases. This CDR3 has 14 residues. The germline V gene has CDR1 SGHRS and CDR2 YFSETQ. The CDR3 nucleotides are TGCGCCAGCAGCTTGTCGGGCGGGATGAACGAGCAGTACTTC. Translated, it gives CASSLSGGMNEQYF.

The chain employs TRBV30 and TRBJ2-3; TRBD2 aligns across 12 bases. The V segment lost 3 bases and the J segment 4 bases; nucleotides outside the gene matches: 5. The CDR3 is 15 amino acids. Germline CDR1 reads GTSNPN; CDR2 reads SVGIG (reference sequence). The CDR3 here is CAWSWLAGGADTQYF. Here the CDR3 DNA reads TGTGCCTGGAGCTGGCTAGCGGGGGGGGCAGATACGCAGTATTTT.

Note on this clonotype: One end of the junction is discordant with germline, which a read error may explain. This sequence joins TRBV11-2 and TRBJ2-6, with a weak D call TRBD1 (6 bases). CDR1 is SGHAT and CDR2 is FQNNGV in the germline V gene. The CDR3 sequence is 19 residues long. The CDR3 here is CASSLYAAAGVTGANVQTF. In DNA, the CDR3 is TGTGCCAGCAGCTTATACGCCGCGGCAGGGGTCACTGGGGCCAACGTCCAGACTTTC.

A remark on this clonotype: A much larger clonotype is one base distant, so this may be a read error. This rearrangement joins TRBV4-3 to TRBJ2-5; TRBD2 aligns across 7 bases. CDR1 is LGHNA, CDR2 YSLEER, per germline. Trimming cost V 3 bases and J 0 bases; bases outside gene matches: 16. This CDR3 contains 19 residues. The CDR3 is CASSHSNPASGSYQETQYF. As DNA, the CDR3 is TGCGCCAGCAGCCACTCCAACCCGGCTAGCGGATCGTACCAAGAGACCCAGTACTTC.

This clonotype was seen a single time. The chain employs TRBV12-5 and TRBJ2-7; D is tentatively TRBD1 or TRBD2 (5 bases each). The CDR3 consists of 14 residues. In germline, CDR1 is LGHNT, CDR2 FRNRAP. Between the trimmed V and J ends, which lost 4 bases and 4 bases, there was a span of 14 bases. Written as DNA, the CDR3 is TGTGCTAGTGGTTCCGGGACCGATACATACGAGCAGTACTTC. This encodes CASGSGTDTYEQYF.

This clonotype was observed many times. V is TRBV7-2 and J is TRBJ1-5, with D unresolved. The CDR3 length is 12 residues. The ends were cut back, 4 bases at V and 9 bases at J, with 10 bases in the middle. Germline loops: CDR1 SGHTA, CDR2 FQGNSA. The DNA of the CDR3 is TGTGCCAGCAGCTACCCCATGGGGCCCCAGCATTTT. Its translation: CASSYPMGPQHF.

Many counts were recorded for this clonotype. The chain links TRBV5-6 to TRBJ1-1; no clear D. Deletions cut 0 bases from V and 5 bases from J, with 5 bases between. Germline V gene data show CDR1 as SGHDT and CDR2 as YYEEEE. The CDR3 covers 12 residues. CDR3 DNA: TGTGCCAGCAGCTTGGTCGAGACTGAAGCTTTCTTT. The encoded protein is CASSLVETEAFF.

The CDR3 DNA follows: TGTGCCTGGAAGCGGACTAGCCCAGATACGCAGTATTTT. Protein: CAWKRTSPDTQYF. The chain has TRBV30 and TRBJ2-3, with 8 bases identical to TRBD2. The ends lost 4 bases at V and 4 bases at J; junction bases unmatched: 4. Germline V gene data show CDR1 as GTSNPN and CDR2 as SVGIG (reference sequence). The CDR3 loop spans 13 amino acids.

Remarks on this clonotype: An end of the junction does not agree with germline; a read error may underlie this. This chain uses TRBV19 with TRBJ1-1; 8 bases fit TRBD1. The length of the CDR3 is 13 residues. Germline V CDR1 and CDR2: LNHDA, SQIVND (reference sequence). CDR3 sequence: CASSDRGSTEASF. CDR3 nucleotide sequence: TGTGCCAGTAGTGACAGGGGCTCCACTGAAGCTTCCTTT.

The sample holds many counts of this clonotype. V and J are TRBV7-9 and TRBJ1-4; 8 nucleotides agree with TRBD1. The germline V gene encodes CDR1 SEHNR and CDR2 FQNEAQ (reference sequence). The junction had 3 bases not matched to a gene; V was cut back by 5 bases and J by 1 base. The CDR3 runs to 15 residues. CDR3 in amino acids: CASSGDRKTNEKLFF. In nucleotides, the CDR3 is TGTGCCAGCAGCGGGGACAGGAAAACTAATGAAAAACTGTTTTTT. Full variable domain (remainder filled in from reference TRBV7-9 and TRBJ1-4): DTGVSQNPRHKITKRGQNVTFRCDPISEHNRLYWYRQTLGQGPEFLTYFQNEAQLEKSRLLSDRFSAERPKGSFSTLEIQRTEQGDSAMYLCASSGDRKTNEKLFFGSGTQLSVL.

This chain uses TRBV7-9 with TRBJ1-6, with 7 bases matching TRBD1. V shed 0 bases and J 7 bases; nucleotides not matched to a gene: 6. Germline V gene lookup returns CDR1 SEHNR and CDR2 FQNEAQ (reference sequence). The CDR3 spans 16 residues. CDR3 sequence: CASSLALGTVNSPLHF. CDR3 in DNA: TGTGCCAGCAGCTTAGCGCTCGGGACAGTCAATTCACCCCTCCACTTT. Complete variable domain (other parts from reference TRBV7-9 and TRBJ1-6): DTGVSQNPRHKITKRGQNVTFRCDPISEHNRLYWYRQTLGQGPEFLTYFQNEAQLEKSRLLSDRFSAERPKGSFSTLEIQRTEQGDSAMYLCASSLALGTVNSPLHFGNGTRLTVT.

This clonotype was detected only a few times. The chain carries TRBV7-3 and TRBJ2-1; 8 nucleotides match TRBD2. The germline CDR1 and CDR2 sequences are SGHTA and FQGTGA. The V gene end was trimmed by 4 bases and the J gene end by 8 bases; junction bases not matched to a gene: 10. This CDR3 contains 15 residues. CDR3 nucleotide sequence: TGTGCCAGCAGCTCAGTGGTTAGCGGGATCGATGAGCAGTTCTTC. It translates to CASSSVVSGIDEQFF.

This clonotype was seen ten or more times. The chain has TRBV12-3 or TRBV12-4 and TRBJ2-3; D gene ambiguous. The CDR3 loop spans 13 amino acids. V was pared by 6 bases and J by 1 base, with 8 bases between. The CDR3 region is CASSLRGTDTQYF. The DNA for the CDR3 is TGTGCCAGCAGCTTGAGAGGCACAGATACGCAGTATTTT.

For this clonotype: Being one base from a much bigger clone, this may be a read error. The chain links TRBV5-6 to TRBJ2-7, with 7 bases identical to TRBD1. Germline CDR1 reads SGHDT; CDR2 reads YYEEEE. There are 16 residues in the CDR3. The ends lost 1 base at V and 2 bases at J; junction bases unmatched: 9. The CDR3 reads CASSLKSDRYPYEQYF. The CDR3 bases are TGTGCCAGCAGCTTGAAATCGGACAGGTACCCCTACGAGCAGTACTTC.